This paragraph reports one T cell receptor beta chain. This clonotype was seen many times. It lacks a known antigen. It has no much larger one-base neighbor in the sample; base qualities were not kept. Amplification of TCR beta CDR3 regions was carried out from RNA transcripts. The first round of RT-PCR for the TCR CDR3 was performed with the HTBI primer set and the Qiagen OneStep RT-PCR kit. Libraries were constructed in a second round of multiplex PCR, after which size selection and purification were carried out. The libraries were sequenced on an Illumina HiSeq2000 using paired-end 100 bp reads. Concerning the study's data processing: SOAPnuke was used to process the raw data, removing reads that contained adapters or uncalled bases, had a mean Phred below 15, or lacked an exact match to the constant primer or identifier. High-quality paired reads were merged using COPE v1.2.5, and each unique nucleotide sequence was defined as a clonotype. MiTCR v1.1 was used to align the clonotypes against IMGT TRBV, TRBD and TRBJ reference segments. Analysis was restricted to V-J combinations with a frequency above 0.0001, which covered roughly 99% of repertoires. The TCS score was defined as the ratio of F50 (clonal expansion) to E x V (chaos), calculated using BLOSUM62-based TCRdist between CDR3 peptides within each V-J. Welch's t-statistics and random forest reduced some 510 V-J features to 13, which were used in a naive Bayes classifier (R e1071). The similarity between thyroid and blood repertoires was quantified using the Morisita-Horn index. Through fastp at Q25 and MiXCR, TCRdb rebuilt clones from the public reads, retaining in-frame beta chains. Identical CDR3 proteins give one entry, which carries the most common genes and DNA. The V and J calls come from TCRdb's annotation, not from the publication. Here the sample has hundreds of thousands of distinct CDR3 sequences; roughly 40% occur a single time. The ten largest make up about 8.9% of the sample.

Stable Graves' hyperthyroidism was defined as no progression to ophthalmopathy during 18 months of follow-up. Hyperthyroidism patients were newly diagnosed, had a disease duration of under 2 months, and were aged 18 to 65 years. Exclusion was applied to patients with uncontrolled infections, other autoimmune diseases, pregnancy or lactation. Diagnoses were established on the basis of clinical symptoms, serum thyroxine and TRAb, thyroid ultrasound, and orbital computed tomography. PBMCs were separated from roughly 10 ml of fresh peripheral blood using Ficoll-Paque density gradient centrifugation. Trizol reagent was used to extract total RNA, and RNA quality was then checked on an Agilent 2100 Bioanalyzer. The data stem from a study of T cells in Graves' hyperthyroidism and ophthalmopathy (dated by TCRdb to the late 2010s). About the study as a whole: Peripheral blood samples were taken at the time of initial diagnosis, prior to any treatment. TCR V-J signatures able to tell the groups apart were searched for in a discovery cohort of 95 or so patients, of whom 43 had Graves' ophthalmopathy and under 65 had stable Graves' hyperthyroidism. Whether ophthalmopathy could be predicted prospectively was tested in an independent validation cohort made up of roughly 20 hyperthyroidism patients plus 17 patients who later progressed to ophthalmopathy. The 100 discovery patients were randomly split 7:3 into training and test sets. In addition, the study compared T-cell repertoires in thyroid tissue and in blood from roughly 6 Graves' hyperthyroidism patients. Once sampling was done, hyperthyroidism patients were given methimazole at a starting dose of 30 mg daily, whereas ophthalmopathy patients were given high-dose intravenous methylprednisolone. The paper reports TCR Vbeta CDR3 sequencing of over 120 peripheral blood samples: 40 to 45 ophthalmopathy, roughly 80 hyperthyroidism and 17 progressor patients. Paper-wide results and their limitations: No statistical method was used to fix the sample size in advance, and group allocation was not hidden from the investigators. Blood samples also contained most of the expanded thyroid clonotypes (frequency above 0.001), which suggests that blood repertoires may reflect thyroid immune responses. During validation, the model predicted progression to ophthalmopathy a median of approximately 7 months ahead of onset, with roughly 65% sensitivity and more than 72% specificity. In cross-validation, a model built on a 13 V-J signature told ophthalmopathy apart from stable hyperthyroidism with approximately 90% sensitivity and around 83% specificity, and in testing the same model reached 80%/75%.

The CDR3 measures 11 amino acids from cysteine to phenylalanine. This entry keeps only the CDR3 DNA: 33 bases, framed from base 1. Cut back by 6 bases and 5 bases, the V and J ends lie 7 bases apart. According to the germline V gene, CDR1 reads SGHTA and CDR2 reads FQGNSA. The chain couples TRBV7-2 to TRBJ2-5, with the D gene call left open. The sequencing sample was made of blood. This sequence was found in a man between 18 and 29 years old with Graves' hyperthyroidism. The CDR3 protein is CASRQDETQYF. The DNA sequence is given as TGTGCCAGCAGACAAGATGAGACCCAGTACTTC.